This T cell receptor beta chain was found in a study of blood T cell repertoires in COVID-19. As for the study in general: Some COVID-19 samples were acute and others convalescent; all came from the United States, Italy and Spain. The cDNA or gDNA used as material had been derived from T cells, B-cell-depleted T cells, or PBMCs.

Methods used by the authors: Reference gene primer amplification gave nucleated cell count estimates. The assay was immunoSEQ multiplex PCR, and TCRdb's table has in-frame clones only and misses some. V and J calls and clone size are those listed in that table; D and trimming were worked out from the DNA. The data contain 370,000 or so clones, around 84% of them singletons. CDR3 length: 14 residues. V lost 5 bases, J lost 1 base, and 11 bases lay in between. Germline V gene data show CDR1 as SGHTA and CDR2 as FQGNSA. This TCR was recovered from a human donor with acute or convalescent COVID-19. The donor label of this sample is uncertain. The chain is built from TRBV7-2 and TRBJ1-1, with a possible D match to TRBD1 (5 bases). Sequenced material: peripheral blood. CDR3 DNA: TGTGCCAGCAGCCGTCGGACAACGAACACTGAAGCTTTCTTT. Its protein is CASSRRTTNTEAFF.